The 10 T cell receptor beta chains below come from one sample, sequenced in a study of blood T cell repertoires in COVID-19. Clones were read by immunoSEQ multiplex PCR, and TCRdb kept only the in-frame ones, dropping some. The sample holds about 150,000 clones, 75% to 90% seen once. Source material: PBMCs or T cells enriched from blood (not recorded which). All receptors come from a middle-aged man who had recovered from COVID-19.

The chain joins TRBV7-8 to TRBJ1-5, with 10 bases that match TRBD1. Trimming removed 4 bases from V and 6 bases from J; junction bases left unmatched: 9. The CDR3 length is 16 residues. In germline, CDR1 is SGHVS, CDR2 FQNEAQ. DNA for the CDR3: TGTGCCAGCAGCTCCTCCCGGACAGGGGGGACTCAGCCCCAGCATTTT. It is translated as CASSSSRTGGTQPQHF.

V usage is TRBV6-5 and J usage is TRBJ1-6, with a possible D match to TRBD1 (6 bases). V was trimmed by 5 bases and J by 2 bases, leaving 10 bases between them. The CDR3 is 15 amino acids. Germline lookup yields CDR1 MNHEY and CDR2 SVGAGI. In DNA, the CDR3 is TGTGCCAGCAGTCCCAGGGGTACCTATAATTCACCCCTCCACTTT. It specifies CASSPRGTYNSPLHF.

The chain links TRBV15 to TRBJ2-1; 16 bases line up with TRBD2. V shed 9 bases and J 0 bases; nucleotides not matched to a gene: 2. The CDR3 extends over 16 amino acids. The V gene's germline CDR1 is LNHNV and CDR2 YYDKDF (reference sequence). CDR3 DNA sequence: TGTGCCACGGGACTAGCGGGAGGGCCCTCCTACAATGAGCAGTTCTTC. The encoded protein is CATGLAGGPSYNEQFF.

V is TRBV7-9 and J is TRBJ1-5; 8 bases fit TRBD1. Germline V lookup: CDR1 SEHNR, CDR2 FQNEAQ (reference sequence). The V segment lost 5 bases and the J segment 4 bases; nucleotides outside the gene matches: 4. CDR3 length: 14 residues. The CDR3 coding sequence is TGTGCCAGCAGCACCGACAGGGGTAATCAGCCCCAGCATTTT. Its protein is CASSTDRGNQPQHF. Together with reference TRBV7-9 and TRBJ1-5, the CDR3 gives the full variable domain: DTGVSQNPRHKITKRGQNVTFRCDPISEHNRLYWYRQTLGQGPEFLTYFQNEAQLEKSRLLSDRFSAERPKGSFSTLEIQRTEQGDSAMYLCASSTDRGNQPQHFGDGTRLSIL.

The V gene is TRBV18, the J gene TRBJ1-3; TRBD1 matches 7 bases. The CDR3 covers 16 residues. Losses at the gene ends were 3 bases for V and 4 bases for J; bases not matched to a gene: 9. Germline CDR1 KGHSH, CDR2 LQKENI. In DNA, the CDR3 is TGTGCCAGCTCACCCACCCCGACAGGGTCCGGAAACACCATATATTTT. Translation: CASSPTPTGSGNTIYF.

CDR3 DNA: TGTGCCAGCAGCTTTAGGGGCGGGACAGAATACGAGCAGTACTTC. Protein: CASSFRGGTEYEQYF. The V call is TRBV7-2, the J call TRBJ2-7; D is possibly TRBD1 (7 bases). Germline V lookup: CDR1 SGHTA, CDR2 FQGNSA. The CDR3 runs 15 residues. The V and J ends lost 3 bases and 4 bases respectively, with 16 bases between them.

This clone occurred a few times. This sequence joins TRBV7-9 and TRBJ2-7, with TRBD1 identical over 8 bases. V dropped 6 bases and J dropped 0; count of bases not matched to a gene: 7. The CDR3 is 15 amino acids. Germline V gene lookup returns CDR1 SEHNR and CDR2 FQNEAQ (reference sequence). In DNA form, the CDR3 reads TGTGCCAGCAGGTCCGGGACAGGTAACTCCTACGAGCAGTACGTC. This codes for CASRSGTGNSYEQYV.

This clone was seen more than once but under ten times. The J gene is TRBJ2-1, the V gene TRBV5-1; 13 positions match TRBD2. J gave up 10 bases and V 4 bases, and 8 bases lay outside the gene matches. The germline gives CDR1 SGHRS, CDR2 YFSETQ. The CDR3 is 15 residues long. This CDR3 is CASSQRTSGREEQFF. CDR3 in DNA: TGCGCCAGCAGCCAACGGACTAGCGGGAGAGAGGAGCAGTTCTTC.

The J gene is TRBJ1-4, the V gene TRBV3-1 (or the pseudogene TRBV3-2); 9 bases align to TRBD1. CDR3 size: 18 residues. Trimming at V came to 0 bases and at J to 7 bases, leaving 12 bases not matched to a gene. From germline, CDR1 is LGHDT and CDR2 YNNKEL (reference sequence). DNA for the CDR3: TGTGCCAGCAGCCAAGATAGAGGGACAGGGCAAATGGGTGAAAAACTGTTTTTT. It yields the protein CASSQDRGTGQMGEKLFF.

This clone was detected once. The V call is TRBV9, the J call TRBJ1-5; maybe TRBD1 (5 bases). Germline loops: CDR1 SGDLS, CDR2 YYNGEE. V was clipped by 2 bases and J by 8 bases, with 17 bases between them. CDR3 size: 15 residues. The chain's CDR3 is CASSVTGTHAEPQHF. CDR3 DNA sequence: TGTGCCAGCAGCGTTACCGGGACTCATGCGGAGCCCCAGCATTTT.